This T cell receptor (beta chain) was recovered during a study of a mutant IDH1 vaccine in newly diagnosed glioma. Study details: Vaccines were begun 4-6 weeks after radiotherapy alone, or with temozolomide cycles. Receipt of radiotherapy, temozolomide, or both preceded the study, and most received both. Week 35 was assigned to visit V12, and week 47 was assigned to visit V13.

From germline, CDR1 is MDHEN and CDR2 SYDVKM. V lost 11 bases and J lost 6, with 14 bases in between. The CDR3 consists of 11 residues. Time point here: week 35, safety follow-up. Doses of 300 ug of mutant IDH1 20-mer peptide were given with topical imiquimod. Each tumor in the donors was a new WHO grade 3 or 4 astrocytoma, IDH1-mutant and ATRX-lost. There are a few counts of this clone. The antigen is undetermined. Here immunoSEQ multiplex PCR was the method, and the copy in TCRdb shows in-frame clones only, minus some. The repertoire consists of tens of thousands of clones, with approximately 84% occurring once and the leading ten covering over 9.5%.

The chain has TRBV28 and TRBJ2-7; weak D call: TRBD2 (6 bases). The sample consisted of PBMCs, taken from a glioma patient whose treatment included an IDH1 peptide vaccine. The TCR originated in a man between 18 and 35 years old with glioma. The CDR3 DNA reads TGTGCCGGAATGACTAGGGGCGAGCAGTACTTC. Translating gives CAGMTRGEQYF. Full variable domain (remainder filled in from reference TRBV28 and TRBJ2-7): DVKVTQSSRYLVKRTGEKVFLECVQDMDHENMFWYRQDPGLGLRLIYFSYDVKMKEKGDIPEGYSVSREKKERFSLILESASTNQTSMYLCAGMTRGEQYFGPGTRLTVT.